This T cell receptor (beta chain) derives from a study of radiotherapy plus CTLA-4 blockade in lung cancer. In the case of this clone: Its specificity is not known.

Generated by immunoSEQ multiplex PCR, the TCRdb table keeps only in-frame clones and is missing some. The profile shows over 60,000 clones, 85% to 90% of them singletons. Study-wide results and limits: Reports state that early shifts in blood T cell clones, with interferon-beta, best predicted response.

Trimming left V 5 bases short and J 10 bases short, with 15 bases between. From germline, CDR1 is SGHVS and CDR2 FQNEAQ. The length of the CDR3 is 13 residues. The chain combines TRBV7-8 with TRBJ2-1; a possible D gene is TRBD1 (5 bases). This receptor was obtained from a human donor with non-small cell lung cancer who had stable disease on radiotherapy plus ipilimumab. The sample consisted of peripheral blood, taken from a patient treated with radiotherapy plus ipilimumab. The CDR3 loop reads CASSLGVFREQFF. The CDR3 DNA reads TGTGCCAGCAGCCTAGGGGTGTTCCGAGAGCAGTTCTTC.